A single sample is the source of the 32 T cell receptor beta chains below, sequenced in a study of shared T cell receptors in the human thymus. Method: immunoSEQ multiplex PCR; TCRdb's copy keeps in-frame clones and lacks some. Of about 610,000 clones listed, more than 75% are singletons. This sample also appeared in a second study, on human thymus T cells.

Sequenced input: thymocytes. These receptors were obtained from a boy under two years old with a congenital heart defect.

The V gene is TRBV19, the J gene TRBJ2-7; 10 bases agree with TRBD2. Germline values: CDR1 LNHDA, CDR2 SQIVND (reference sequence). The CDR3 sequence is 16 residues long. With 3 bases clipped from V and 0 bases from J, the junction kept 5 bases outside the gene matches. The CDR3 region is CASSITSGISSYEQYF. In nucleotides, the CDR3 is TGTGCCAGTAGTATTACTAGCGGGATTAGCTCCTACGAGCAGTACTTC.

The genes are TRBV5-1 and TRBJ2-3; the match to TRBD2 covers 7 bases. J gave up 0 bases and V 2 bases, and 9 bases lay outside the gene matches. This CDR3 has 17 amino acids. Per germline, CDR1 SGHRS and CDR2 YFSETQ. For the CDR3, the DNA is TGCGCCAGCAGCTTAACGGCTAGCGGTCATAGCACAGATACGCAGTATTTT. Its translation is CASSLTASGHSTDTQYF.

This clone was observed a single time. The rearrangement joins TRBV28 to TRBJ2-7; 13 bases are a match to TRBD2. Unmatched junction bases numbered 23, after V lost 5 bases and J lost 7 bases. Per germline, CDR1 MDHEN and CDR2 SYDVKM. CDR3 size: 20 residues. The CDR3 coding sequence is TGTGCCAGCAGTACCCAACCATTAGGGACAGATCCGGGACTAGCGGGGGAGCAGTACTTC. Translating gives CASSTQPLGTDPGLAGEQYF. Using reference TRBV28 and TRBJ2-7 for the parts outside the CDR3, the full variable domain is DVKVTQSSRYLVKRTGEKVFLECVQDMDHENMFWYRQDPGLGLRLIYFSYDVKMKEKGDIPEGYSVSREKKERFSLILESASTNQTSMYLCASSTQPLGTDPGLAGEQYFGPGTRLTVT.

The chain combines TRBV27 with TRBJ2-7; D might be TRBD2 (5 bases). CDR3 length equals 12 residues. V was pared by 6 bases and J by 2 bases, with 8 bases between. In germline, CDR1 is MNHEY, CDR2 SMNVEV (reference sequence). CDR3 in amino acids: CASRSGTYEQYF. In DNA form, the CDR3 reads TGTGCCAGCAGGTCCGGGACCTACGAGCAGTACTTC.

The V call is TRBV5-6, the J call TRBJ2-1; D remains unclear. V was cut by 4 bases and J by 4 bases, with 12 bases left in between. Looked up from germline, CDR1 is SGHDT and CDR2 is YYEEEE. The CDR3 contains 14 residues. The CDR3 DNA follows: TGTGCCAGCAGCCCCAGGCGCCCGTACAATGAGCAGTTCTTC. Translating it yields CASSPRRPYNEQFF.

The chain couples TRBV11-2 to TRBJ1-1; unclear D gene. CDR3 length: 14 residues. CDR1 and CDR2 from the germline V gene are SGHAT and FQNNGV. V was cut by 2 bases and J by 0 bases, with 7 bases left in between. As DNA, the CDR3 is TGTGCCAGCAGCTTAAGTCGCGTGAACACTGAAGCTTTCTTT. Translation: CASSLSRVNTEAFF. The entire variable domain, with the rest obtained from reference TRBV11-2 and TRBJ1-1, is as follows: EAGVAQSPRYKIIEKRQSVAFWCNPISGHATLYWYQQILGQGPKLLIQFQNNGVVDDSQLPKDRFSAERLKGVDSTLKIQPAKLEDSAVYLCASSLSRVNTEAFFGQGTRLTVV.

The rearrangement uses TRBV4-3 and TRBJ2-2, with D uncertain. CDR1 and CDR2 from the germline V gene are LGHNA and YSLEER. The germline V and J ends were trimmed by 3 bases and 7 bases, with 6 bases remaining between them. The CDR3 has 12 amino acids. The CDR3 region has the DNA TGCGCCAGCAGCCATTCGGTCGGGGAGCTGTTTTTT. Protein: CASSHSVGELFF.

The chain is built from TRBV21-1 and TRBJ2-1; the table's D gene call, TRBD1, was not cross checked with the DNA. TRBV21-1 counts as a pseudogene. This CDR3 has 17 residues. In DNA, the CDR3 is TGTGCCAGCAGCAAAGAGGTGAACAGGGTGTCTTACAATGAGCAGTTCTTC. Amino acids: CASSKEVNRVSYNEQFF.

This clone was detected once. The CDR3 DNA is TGTGCCAGCAGAATCCGGGACAGGGCCCGGTGGACTAGCGGGAGGGCGGTCTACGAGCAGTACTTC. Protein sequence: CASRIRDRARWTSGRAVYEQYF. This chain uses TRBV28 with TRBJ2-7; 15 bases line up with TRBD2. The germline V gene has CDR1 MDHEN and CDR2 SYDVKM. V dropped 6 bases and J dropped 3; count of bases not matched to a gene: 24. The CDR3 is 22 residues long.

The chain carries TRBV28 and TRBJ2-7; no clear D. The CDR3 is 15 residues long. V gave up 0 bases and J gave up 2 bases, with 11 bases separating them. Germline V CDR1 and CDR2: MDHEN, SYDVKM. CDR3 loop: CASSLCRRYPYEQYF. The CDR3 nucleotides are TGTGCCAGCAGTTTATGCCGTCGTTATCCCTACGAGCAGTACTTC.

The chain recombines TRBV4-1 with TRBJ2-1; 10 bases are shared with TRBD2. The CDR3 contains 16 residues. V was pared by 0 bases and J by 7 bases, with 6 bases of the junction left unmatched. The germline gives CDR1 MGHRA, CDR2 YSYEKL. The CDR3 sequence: CASSQDRLAGVNEQFF. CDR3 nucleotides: TGCGCCAGCAGCCAAGATAGGCTAGCGGGAGTTAATGAGCAGTTCTTC.

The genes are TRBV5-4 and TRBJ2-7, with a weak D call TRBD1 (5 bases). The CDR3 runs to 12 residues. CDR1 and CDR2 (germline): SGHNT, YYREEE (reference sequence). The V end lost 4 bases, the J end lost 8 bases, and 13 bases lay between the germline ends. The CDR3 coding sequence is TGTGCCAGCAGCCTGGAAGGGGTACAGCAGTACTTC. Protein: CASSLEGVQQYF.

The CDR3 region is CASKASGRTGELFF. CDR3 coding DNA: TGTGCCAGCAAAGCTAGCGGGCGCACCGGGGAGCTGTTTTTT. The rearrangement uses TRBV6-1 and TRBJ2-2; TRBD2 matches 8 bases. The CDR3 extends over 14 amino acids. Trimming at V came to 7 bases and at J to 4 bases, leaving 5 bases not matched to a gene. Germline V gene data show CDR1 as MNHNS and CDR2 as SASEGT.

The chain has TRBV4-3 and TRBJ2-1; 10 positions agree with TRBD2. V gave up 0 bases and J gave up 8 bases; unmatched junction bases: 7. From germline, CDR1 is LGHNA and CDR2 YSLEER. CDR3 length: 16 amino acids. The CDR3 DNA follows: TGCGCCAGCAGCCAAGATCCTAGCGGGAGAATCGATGAGCAGTTCTTC. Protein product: CASSQDPSGRIDEQFF.

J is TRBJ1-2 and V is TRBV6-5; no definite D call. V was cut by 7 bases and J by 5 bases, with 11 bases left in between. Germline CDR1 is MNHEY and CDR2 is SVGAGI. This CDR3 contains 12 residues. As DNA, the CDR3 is TGTGCCAGCACTCACCGCGGGTATGGCTACACCTTC. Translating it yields CASTHRGYGYTF.

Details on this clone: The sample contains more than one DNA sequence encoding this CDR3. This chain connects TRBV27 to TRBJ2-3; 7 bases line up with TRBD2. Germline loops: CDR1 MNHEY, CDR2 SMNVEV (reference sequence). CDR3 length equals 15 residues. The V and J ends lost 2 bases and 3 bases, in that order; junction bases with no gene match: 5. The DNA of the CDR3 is TGTGCCAGCAGTTTAGGCGGGAGAGGGACAGATACGCAGTATTTT. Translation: CASSLGGRGTDTQYF.

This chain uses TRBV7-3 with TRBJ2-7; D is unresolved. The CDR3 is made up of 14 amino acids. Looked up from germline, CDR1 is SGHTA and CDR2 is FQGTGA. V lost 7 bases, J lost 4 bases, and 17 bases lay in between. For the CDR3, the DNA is TGTGCCAGCATCAACTTCCCCCATTATTACGAGCAGTACTTC. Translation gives CASINFPHYYEQYF.

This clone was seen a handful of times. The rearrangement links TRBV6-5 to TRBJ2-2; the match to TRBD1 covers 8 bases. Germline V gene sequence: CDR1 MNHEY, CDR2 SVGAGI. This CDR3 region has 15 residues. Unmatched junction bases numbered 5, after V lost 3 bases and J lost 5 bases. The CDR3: CASSYLGQETGELFF. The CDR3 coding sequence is TGTGCCAGCAGTTATCTGGGACAGGAAACCGGGGAGCTGTTTTTT.

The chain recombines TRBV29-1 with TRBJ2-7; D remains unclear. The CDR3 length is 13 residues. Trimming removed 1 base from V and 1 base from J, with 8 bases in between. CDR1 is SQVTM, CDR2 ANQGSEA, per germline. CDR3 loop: CSVEGPRSYEQYF. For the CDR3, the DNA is TGCAGCGTTGAAGGCCCTCGGTCCTACGAGCAGTACTTC.

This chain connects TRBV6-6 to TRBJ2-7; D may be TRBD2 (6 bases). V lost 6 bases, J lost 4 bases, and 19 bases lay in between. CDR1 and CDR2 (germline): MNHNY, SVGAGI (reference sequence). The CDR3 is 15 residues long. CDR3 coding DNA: TGTGCCAGCAGGGACCGGGACTCCGGAATTTACGAGCAGTACTTC. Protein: CASRDRDSGIYEQYF.

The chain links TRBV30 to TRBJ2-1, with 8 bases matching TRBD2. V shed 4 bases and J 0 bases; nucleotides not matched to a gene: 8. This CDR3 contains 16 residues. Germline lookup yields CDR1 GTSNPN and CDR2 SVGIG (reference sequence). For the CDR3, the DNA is TGTGCCTGGATACCTAGCGGGTTGGGCTCCTACAATGAGCAGTTCTTC. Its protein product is CAWIPSGLGSYNEQFF.

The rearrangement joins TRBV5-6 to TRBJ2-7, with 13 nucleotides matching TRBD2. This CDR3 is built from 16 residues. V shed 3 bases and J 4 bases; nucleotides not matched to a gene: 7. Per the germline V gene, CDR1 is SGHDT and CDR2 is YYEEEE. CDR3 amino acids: CASSYTSGRAGYEQYF. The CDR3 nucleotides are TGTGCCAGCAGCTACACTAGCGGGAGGGCCGGGTACGAGCAGTACTTC.

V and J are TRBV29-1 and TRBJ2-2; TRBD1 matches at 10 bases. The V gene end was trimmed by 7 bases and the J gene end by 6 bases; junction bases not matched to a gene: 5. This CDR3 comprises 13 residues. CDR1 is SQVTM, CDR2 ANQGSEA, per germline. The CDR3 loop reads CSAGGQGPGELFF. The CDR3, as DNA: TGCAGCGCCGGGGGACAGGGGCCCGGGGAGCTGTTTTTT.

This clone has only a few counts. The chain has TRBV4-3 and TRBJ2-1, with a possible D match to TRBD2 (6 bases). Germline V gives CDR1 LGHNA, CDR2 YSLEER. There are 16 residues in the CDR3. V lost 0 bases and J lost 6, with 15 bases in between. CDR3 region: CASSQEGRESGNEQFF. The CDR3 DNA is TGCGCCAGCAGCCAAGAGGGTCGGGAGAGCGGCAATGAGCAGTTCTTC.

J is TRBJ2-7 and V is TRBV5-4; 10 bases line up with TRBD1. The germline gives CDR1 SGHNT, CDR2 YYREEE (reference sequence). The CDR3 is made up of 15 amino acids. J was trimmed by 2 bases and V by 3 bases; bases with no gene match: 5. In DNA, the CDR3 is TGTGCCAGCAGCTCCGACAGGGGGCCCCCCTACGAGCAGTACTTC. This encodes CASSSDRGPPYEQYF.

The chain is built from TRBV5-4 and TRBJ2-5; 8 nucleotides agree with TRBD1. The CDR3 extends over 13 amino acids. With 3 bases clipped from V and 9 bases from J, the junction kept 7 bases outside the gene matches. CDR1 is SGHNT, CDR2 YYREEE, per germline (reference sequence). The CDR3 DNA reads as TGTGCCAGCAGCTCTGGACAGGGATGGGCCCAGTACTTC. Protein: CASSSGQGWAQYF.

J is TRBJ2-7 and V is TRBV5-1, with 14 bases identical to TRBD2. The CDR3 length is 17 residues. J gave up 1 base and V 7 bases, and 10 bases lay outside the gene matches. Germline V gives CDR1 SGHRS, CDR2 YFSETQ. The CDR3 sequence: CASASGLAGEKSYEQYF. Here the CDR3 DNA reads TGCGCCAGCGCATCGGGACTAGCGGGAGAAAAATCCTACGAGCAGTACTTC.

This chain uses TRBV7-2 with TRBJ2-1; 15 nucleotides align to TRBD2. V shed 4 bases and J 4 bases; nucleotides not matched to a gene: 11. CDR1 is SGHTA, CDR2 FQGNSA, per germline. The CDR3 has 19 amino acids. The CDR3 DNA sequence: TGTGCCAGCAGCTGGACTAGCGGGAGGGGCCGTCTCATGTACAATGAGCAGTTCTTC. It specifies CASSWTSGRGRLMYNEQFF.

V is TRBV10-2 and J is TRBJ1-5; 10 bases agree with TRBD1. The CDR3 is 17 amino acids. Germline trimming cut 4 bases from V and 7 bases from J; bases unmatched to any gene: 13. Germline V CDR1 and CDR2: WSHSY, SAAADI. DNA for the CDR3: TGCGCCAGCAGTGCCTCAACCGGGACAGGGGACCCACAGCCCCAGCATTTT. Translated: CASSASTGTGDPQPQHF.

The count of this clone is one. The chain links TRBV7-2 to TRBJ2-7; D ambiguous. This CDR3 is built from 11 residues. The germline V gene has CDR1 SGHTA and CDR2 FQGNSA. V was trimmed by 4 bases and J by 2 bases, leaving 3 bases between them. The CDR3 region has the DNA TGTGCCAGCAGCTCTCCCTACGAGCAGTACTTC. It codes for CASSSPYEQYF.

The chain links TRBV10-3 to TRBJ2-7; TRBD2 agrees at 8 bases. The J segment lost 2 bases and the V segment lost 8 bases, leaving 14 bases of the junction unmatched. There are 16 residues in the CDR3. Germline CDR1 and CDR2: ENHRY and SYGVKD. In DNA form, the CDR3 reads TGTGCCATCGGGCAGGACAGTAGCGGGGATACCTACGAGCAGTACTTC. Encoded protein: CAIGQDSSGDTYEQYF.

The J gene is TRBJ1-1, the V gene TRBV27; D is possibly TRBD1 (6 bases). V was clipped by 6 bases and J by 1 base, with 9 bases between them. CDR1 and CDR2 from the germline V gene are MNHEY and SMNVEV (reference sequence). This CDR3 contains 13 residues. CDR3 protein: CASRQGTNTEAFF. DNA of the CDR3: TGTGCCAGCAGGCAGGGGACGAACACTGAAGCTTTCTTT.